This T cell receptor (beta chain) is from a study of T-cell reconstitution after alpha-beta-depleted transplantation in children. Study-wide findings and caveats: The main origin of T-cell counts and diversity one year after transplant was newly produced T cells. It was surviving recipient T cells and thymic progenitors that gave some patients high TCRbeta diversity at day 60. Alpha-beta T cells present about two months after transplant were reported to originate from several hundred expanded graft clones.

The CDR3 sequence is 12 residues long. Construction of the TCRbeta library involved unique molecular identifiers. One entry per CDR3 protein, called by TCRdb with MiXCR from the PCR reads. The table has approximately 400,000 distinct CDR3 sequences, 15% to 20% seen once. In this sample, this clonotype turned up a few times. Its antigen is unidentified. Relative to the germline gene, one junction end is altered; a read error may explain this. Sequenced material: PBMCs, mostly from graft donor cells, taken 360 days after TCRalphabeta/CD19-depleted stem cell transplant. This clonotype was sampled from a boy less than two years old who had a stem cell transplant for Wiskott-Aldrich syndrome, so the T cells may come from the graft donor. The chain uses TRBV12-3 or TRBV12-4 and TRBJ1-5, with D possibly TRBD1 on 6 matching bases. The CDR3 DNA is TGTGCCAGCAGTACCCCACCGGGACATCCAGTATTT. Protein product: CASSTPPGHPVF.